The 15 T cell receptor beta chains in this list originate from one sample, sequenced in a study of CD8+ T cells in alopecia areata. Time point noted: mouse skin 6 weeks after grafting, around onset of hair loss. The authors extracted RNA and reverse transcribed it into cDNA as the sequencing template. Clones were read by immunoSEQ multiplex PCR, and TCRdb kept only the in-frame ones, dropping some. Found here are about 6,100 clones, no singletons; the ten largest cover about a quarter. Specimen: skin, collected at week 6. The receptors were sampled from a C3H/HeJ mouse with alopecia areata. The MHC haplotype of this mouse line is H2-k.

This clone is medium-sized within its sample. The genes and germline here are from mouse. CDR3 loop: CASGDPGTANTEVFF. CDR3 bases read: TGTGCCAGCGGTGATCCCGGGACAGCAAACACA. V usage is TRBV13-2 and J usage is TRBJ1-1; TRBD1 matches 7 bases. The CDR3 end falls 4 residues outside the read, so it is completed with the germline J gene. V shed 1 base, J shed 0 bases, and the junction held 3 bases outside the gene matches. Germline CDR1 reads NNHNN; CDR2 reads SYGAGS (reference sequence). The CDR3 extends over 15 amino acids.

As regards this clone: The genes and germline here are from mouse. The read terminates 4 residues ahead of where the CDR3 ends, so the germline J gene completes it. The gene calls are TRBV29 and TRBJ2-2; D ambiguous. This CDR3 spans 12 amino acids. The germline gives CDR1 MSHET, CDR2 SYDVDS. The sequenced part of the CDR3 DNA is TGTGCTAGCAGTTTATTGGGCGGG. Its translation: CASSLLGG. The full CDR3 protein reads CASSLLGGQLYF. The complete variable domain, with remaining parts taken from reference TRBV29 and TRBJ2-2, reads DMKVTQMPRYLIKRMGENVLLECGQDMSHETMYWYRQDPGLGLQLIYISYDVDSNSEGDIPKGYRVSRKKREHFSLILDSAKTNQTSVYFCASSLLGGQLYFGEGSKLTVL.

This clone was seen at least ten times. Gene labels here are mouse ones. From the germline J gene comes the end of the CDR3, since the read stops 4 residues before it. V gene TRBV13-1 combines with J gene TRBJ2-1, with 8 positions matching TRBD2. V trimming: 1 base; J trimming: 1 base; junction bases outside the gene matches: 4. The CDR3 is 16 amino acids. Germline CDR1 and CDR2: NSHNY and SYGAGN. CDR3 sequence reads: CASSDILGGNYAEQFF. CDR3 bases read: TGTGCCAGCAGTGATATTTTGGGGGGGAACTATGCT.

Within the sample, this clone is medium-sized. Mouse names are used for the genes. The CDR3 extends 4 residues past the end of the read, so its final part is completed from the germline J gene. This chain joins TRBV13-3 and TRBJ2-3; 9 bases are a match to TRBD2. The CDR3 sequence is 16 residues long. CDR1 NNHDY and CDR2 SYVADS come from the germline V gene. The junction had 2 bases not matched to a gene; V was cut back by 0 bases and J by 0 bases. The CDR3 bases that were read are TGTGCCAGCAGTGATGAGGGACTGGGTAGTGCAGAA. Its protein is CASSDEGLGSAE. The entire CDR3 is CASSDEGLGSAETLYF.

At least ten counts were recorded for this clone. The gene symbols are mouse symbols. Read data end 4 residues before the CDR3 end; the end is taken from the germline J gene. V and J are TRBV19 and TRBJ1-1, with D possibly TRBD1 on 6 matching bases. CDR1 is FNHDT and CDR2 is SITEND in the germline V gene (reference sequence). Trimming stripped 1 base from V and 2 bases from J, with 12 bases between. The CDR3 is 15 amino acids. CDR3 DNA (partial): TGTGCCAGCAGTATAAGGCCAGGGGCTAACACA. Translation gives CASSIRPGANT. The complete CDR3 sequence is CASSIRPGANTEVFF. The variable domain in full, completed from reference TRBV19 and TRBJ1-1, reads GGIITQTPKFLIGQEGQKLTLKCQQNFNHDTMYWYRQDSGKGLRLIYYSITENDLQKGDLSEGYDASREKKSSFSLTVTSAQKNEMAVFLCASSIRPGANTEVFFGKGTRLTVV.

This clone was seen many times. Mouse gene names apply. The sequenced fragment ends 4 residues before the CDR3 boundary, so the rest is inferred from the germline J gene. This rearrangement joins TRBV1 to TRBJ2-1; 10 positions agree with TRBD2. This CDR3 region has 16 residues. V lost 4 bases to trimming and J lost 0 bases; unmatched junction nucleotides: 3. Germline assignment: CDR1 NSQYPW and CDR2 LRSPGD (reference sequence). CDR3 sequence reads: CTCSGGLGVNYAEQFF. Incomplete CDR3 DNA: TGCACCTGCAGTGGAGGACTGGGGGTTAACTATGCT.

Concerning this clone: Mouse gene names apply. Sequencing ends 4 residues short of the CDR3 end; the germline J gene provides the rest. The V and J genes are TRBV19 and TRBJ1-1; maybe TRBD1 (5 bases). Deletions cut 3 bases from V and 0 bases from J, with 9 bases between. The CDR3 runs 14 residues. Germline assignment: CDR1 FNHDT and CDR2 SITEND (reference sequence). The covered CDR3 bases are TGTGCCAGCAGTACCGACAGAACAAACACA. This gives the protein CASSTDRTNT. The entire CDR3 reads CASSTDRTNTEVFF.

Turning to this clone: Germline and genes: mouse. The sequenced fragment ends 4 residues before the CDR3 boundary, so the rest is inferred from the germline J gene. V usage is TRBV13-2 and J usage is TRBJ2-1; 9 bases agree with TRBD2. The CDR3 is made up of 14 amino acids. The V gene's germline CDR1 is NNHNN and CDR2 SYGAGS (reference sequence). The CDR3 loop is CASGDDWGATEQFF. The part of the CDR3 DNA that was read is TGTGCCAGCGGTGATGACTGGGGGGCAACT.

This clone occurred many times. All gene names here are mouse names. The read comes to an end 3 residues before the CDR3 does, leaving the germline J gene to fill in the end. The V call is TRBV19, the J call TRBJ1-6; a possible D gene is TRBD1 (6 bases). TRBJ1-6 falls under the ORF class, with uncertain function. Trimming left V 0 bases short and J 7 bases short, with 8 bases between. From germline, CDR1 is FNHDT and CDR2 SITEND (reference sequence). The CDR3 spans 14 residues. CDR3 sequence: CASSIDRVNSPLYF. CDR3 DNA, as far as it was read: TGTGCCAGCAGTATAGACAGGGTAAATTCGCCC.

On this clone itself: Mouse germline and gene names are used. The sequence runs out 4 residues before the end of the CDR3; the remainder is reconstructed from the germline J gene. V gene TRBV15 combines with J gene TRBJ2-7; D is perhaps TRBD1 (6 bases). CDR3 length: 12 amino acids. Germline assignment: CDR1 SGHND and CDR2 FRSKSL. CDR3 DNA, as far as it was read: TGTGCCAGCAGTTCGGGACAATAT. This sequence encodes CASSSGQY. In full, the CDR3 reads CASSSGQYEQYF.

This clone was counted only a few times. Gene names are mouse gene names. With the read ending 4 residues before the CDR3 end, the germline J gene is used to fill in that end. J is TRBJ2-5 and V is TRBV5; possible D gene TRBD1, 6 bases. CDR1 is LGHNA and CDR2 is YNLKQL in the germline V gene (reference sequence). The CDR3 spans 14 residues. The V gene lost 4 bases and the J gene lost 2 bases, with 10 bases spanning the gap. CDR3 region: CASSLGQIQDTQYF. The CDR3 bases that were read are TGTGCCAGCAGCCTGGGACAAATCCAAGAC.

Worth noting for this clone: Gene names follow the mouse nomenclature. The read stops 4 residues short of the end of the CDR3; the missing end is completed from the germline J gene. V gene TRBV16 combines with J gene TRBJ2-4, with TRBD2 matching 7 bases. Germline V lookup: CDR1 SGHSA, CDR2 FRNQAP. The V and J ends lost 0 bases and 0 bases, in that order; junction bases with no gene match: 3. The CDR3 spans 16 residues. CDR3 DNA (partial): TGTGCAAGCAGCTTAGAACTGGGGACTAGTCAAAAC. It codes for CASSLELGTSQN. From start to end, the CDR3 is CASSLELGTSQNTLYF.

Comment on this clone: Any gene name here is a mouse gene name. The read halts 4 residues ahead of the CDR3 end, with the missing end drawn from the germline J gene. This chain joins TRBV12-1 and TRBJ1-2; 12 positions match TRBD1. This CDR3 contains 16 residues. CDR1 and CDR2 (germline): SGHSN, HYEKVE. V gave up 0 bases and J gave up 2 bases; unmatched junction bases: 3. Incomplete CDR3 DNA: TGTGCCAGCTCTCTCTGGGACAGGGGGCGCAACTCC. It translates to CASSLWDRGRNS. In full, the CDR3 reads CASSLWDRGRNSDYTF.

The sample holds a few counts of this clone. Gene labels here are mouse ones. The CDR3 end is not reached by the read, which stops 4 residues before it; the germline J gene fills it in. This rearrangement joins TRBV19 to TRBJ2-1; unclear D gene. In germline, CDR1 is FNHDT, CDR2 SITEND (reference sequence). Deletions cut 0 bases from V and 0 bases from J, with 4 bases between. The CDR3 extends over 14 amino acids. Incomplete CDR3 DNA: TGTGCCAGCAGTATAGGGGGTAACTATGCT. As protein: CASSIGGNYA. The entire CDR3 protein is CASSIGGNYAEQFF.

This clone was recorded a few times. Gene names are mouse gene names. The read ends 4 residues early relative to the CDR3; the germline J gene fills the gap. This chain uses TRBV1 with TRBJ2-7; the match to TRBD2 covers 8 bases. This CDR3 is built from 14 residues. Germline V gene sequence: CDR1 NSQYPW, CDR2 LRSPGD (reference sequence). Germline trimming cut 4 bases from V and 0 bases from J; bases unmatched to any gene: 2. Here the CDR3 reads CTCSGGGRSYEQYF. CDR3 DNA (partial): TGCACCTGCAGTGGGGGGGGGCGCTCCTAT.